This TCR beta chain stems from a study of blood T cell repertoires in COVID-19. The count of this clone is one. Trimming took off 0 bases at V and 4 bases at J, with 12 bases between the two ends. Per germline, CDR1 LGHNA and CDR2 YSLEER. This CDR3 spans 15 amino acids. This table comes from immunoSEQ multiplex PCR, and its TCRdb copy is limited to in-frame clones, with some not included. Of tens of thousands of clones in the sample, about three quarters were seen once. Patients in Seattle were enrolled during active infection, then followed longitudinally. This TCR derives from a man in his thirties or forties with COVID-19, enrolled during active disease. The sequenced sample was peripheral blood. The chain carries TRBV4-3 and TRBJ1-2, with D uncertain. Written as DNA, the CDR3 is TGCGCCAGCAGCCAAGACCTGACTGAGACCTATGGCTACACCTTC. It yields the protein CASSQDLTETYGYTF.